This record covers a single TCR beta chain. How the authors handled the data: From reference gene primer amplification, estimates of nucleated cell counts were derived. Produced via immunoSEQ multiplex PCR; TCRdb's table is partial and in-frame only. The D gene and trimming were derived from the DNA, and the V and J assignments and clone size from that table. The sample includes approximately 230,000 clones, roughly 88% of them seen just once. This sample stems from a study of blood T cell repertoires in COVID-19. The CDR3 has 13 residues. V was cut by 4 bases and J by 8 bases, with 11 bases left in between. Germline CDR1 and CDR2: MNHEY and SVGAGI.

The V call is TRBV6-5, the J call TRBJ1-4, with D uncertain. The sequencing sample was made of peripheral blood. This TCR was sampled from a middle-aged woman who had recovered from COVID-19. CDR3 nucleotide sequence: TGTGCCAGCAGTTTTGTGGTTGGCGAAAAACTGTTTTTT. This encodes CASSFVVGEKLFF.